Shown below are 29 T cell receptor beta chains from a single sample sequenced in a study of T cells expressing NK-cell markers. TCRdb reanalyzed the 5' RACE reads and collapses them to one entry per CDR3 protein, without DNA. The table lists about 32,000 distinct CDR3 sequences. Sequenced input: blood T cells: a sorted CD56 or NKG2C T cell subset, CD4+ or CD8+ T cells, or bulk PBMC T cells (not recorded which). These receptor sequences come from a woman aged 18 to 75 in good health.

The chain employs TRBV29-1 and TRBJ2-7. The germline gives CDR1 SQVTM, CDR2 ANQGSEA. This CDR3 comprises 13 residues. The CDR3 protein is CSVEEVAPYEQYF.

The chain couples TRBV5-1 to TRBJ2-7; TCRdb selects TRBD2, and the lack of DNA leaves this call unchecked. The germline V gene encodes CDR1 SGHRS and CDR2 YFSETQ. The CDR3 loop spans 19 amino acids. The CDR3 is CASSLPGLAGGPLIYEQYF. Filled out from reference TRBV5-1 and TRBJ2-7, the complete variable domain reads KAGVTQTPRYLIKTRGQQVTLSCSPISGHRSVSWYQQTPGQGLQFLFEYFSETQRNKGNFPGRFSGRQFSNSRSEMNVSTLELGDSALYLCASSLPGLAGGPLIYEQYFGPGTRLTVT.

The chain is built from TRBV20-1 and TRBJ2-3; TCRdb lists TRBD2, though no DNA is available to test this call. Per the germline V gene, CDR1 is DFQATT and CDR2 is SNEGSKA (reference sequence). The CDR3 has 15 amino acids. The CDR3 loop reads CSARDEGEGLHTQYF.

The chain's CDR3 is CASSSLMGQETQYF. The rearrangement links TRBV7-8 to TRBJ2-5. Germline CDR1 SGHVS, CDR2 FQNEAQ. The CDR3 spans 14 residues.

The chain recombines TRBV5-1 with TRBJ2-1; TCRdb designates TRBD2, a call that cannot be tested without DNA. The length of the CDR3 is 16 residues. Germline CDR1 and CDR2: SGHRS and YFSETQ. The CDR3 sequence is CASSWSSGSSYNEQFF.

The chain recombines TRBV19 with TRBJ2-7. The CDR3 sequence is 12 residues long. Looked up from germline, CDR1 is LNHDA and CDR2 is SQIVND (reference sequence). CDR3 amino acids: CASSIDSYEQYF. Based on the CDR3 plus reference TRBV19 and TRBJ2-7, the full variable domain is DGGITQSPKYLFRKEGQNVTLSCEQNLNHDAMYWYRQDPGQGLRLIYYSQIVNDFQKGDIAEGYSVSREKKESFPLTVTSAQKNPTAFYLCASSIDSYEQYFGPGTRLTVT.

The chain couples TRBV19 to TRBJ2-7; the D call from TCRdb, TRBD2, cannot be confirmed without DNA. This CDR3 contains 13 residues. Germline-derived CDR1 and CDR2 are LNHDA and SQIVND (reference sequence). Here the CDR3 reads CASSIALAYEQYF. The whole variable domain, remainder taken from reference TRBV19 and TRBJ2-7, is DGGITQSPKYLFRKEGQNVTLSCEQNLNHDAMYWYRQDPGQGLRLIYYSQIVNDFQKGDIAEGYSVSREKKESFPLTVTSAQKNPTAFYLCASSIALAYEQYFGPGTRLTVT.

The V call is TRBV7-9, the J call TRBJ2-1; TCRdb calls TRBD1, which cannot be checked without DNA. CDR1 is SEHNR and CDR2 is FQNEAQ in the germline V gene (reference sequence). The length of the CDR3 is 16 residues. Here the CDR3 reads CASSSTGIRSYNEQFF.

The CDR3 spells CAWSVPGYWETQYF. This sequence joins TRBV30 and TRBJ2-5; the D call of TRBD1 rests on TCRdb alone, since no DNA is present to check it. The germline CDR1 and CDR2 sequences are GTSNPN and SVGIG (reference sequence). The CDR3 consists of 14 residues.

The chain is built from TRBV13 and TRBJ2-3; lacking DNA, the TRBD2 call made by TCRdb goes unchecked. Germline V gene lookup returns CDR1 PRHDT and CDR2 FYEKMQ (reference sequence). The CDR3 is 16 amino acids. The CDR3 protein is CASSSIAGGSTDTQYF.

The gene calls are TRBV29-1 and TRBJ2-7; TCRdb's D call, TRBD2, is unchecked because there is no DNA. Germline V gene data show CDR1 as SQVTM and CDR2 as ANQGSEA. The CDR3 extends over 13 amino acids. CDR3 loop: CSVLAGLSYEQYF.

The chain combines TRBV4-1 with TRBJ1-1; TCRdb designates TRBD1, a call that cannot be tested without DNA. The CDR3 is 16 residues long. Germline CDR1 and CDR2: MGHRA and YSYEKL. The CDR3 protein is CASSPTGGAVNTEAFF.

This clonotype registers medium-sized by frequency. The V and J genes are TRBV11-2 and TRBJ2-2. The germline CDR1 and CDR2 sequences are SGHAT and FQNNGV. The CDR3 has 13 amino acids. The CDR3 reads CASSLDRGWELFF.

V and J are TRBV28 and TRBJ2-7; TCRdb calls TRBD1, which cannot be checked without DNA. CDR3 length: 14 amino acids. CDR1 and CDR2 from the germline V gene are MDHEN and SYDVKM. CDR3 sequence: CASGLDRGPYEQYF.

The V gene is TRBV4-1, the J gene TRBJ2-5; TCRdb picks TRBD2, but there is no DNA to check that call. The CDR3 totals 16 residues. CDR1 MGHRA and CDR2 YSYEKL come from the germline V gene. The CDR3 loop is CASSHAKGLAPETQYF.

The chain uses TRBV5-1 and TRBJ2-2; the D call of TRBD1 rests on TCRdb alone, since no DNA is present to check it. Germline values: CDR1 SGHRS, CDR2 YFSETQ. This CDR3 is built from 16 residues. The CDR3 region is CASSLEATTGTGELFF.

The gene calls are TRBV4-1 and TRBJ2-5; absent DNA, TCRdb's TRBD2 call cannot be checked. The CDR3 extends over 17 amino acids. CDR1 and CDR2 (germline): MGHRA, YSYEKL. The CDR3 is CASSQDLLATRGETQYF.

The rearrangement uses TRBV12-3 or TRBV12-4 and TRBJ2-2; lacking DNA, the TRBD2 call made by TCRdb goes unchecked. This CDR3 is 18 amino acids long. The CDR3 sequence: CASSAPIGLAGATGELFF.

This chain uses TRBV4-1 with TRBJ1-2. Germline V lookup: CDR1 MGHRA, CDR2 YSYEKL. The length of the CDR3 is 17 residues. CDR3 protein: CASSQDWESSANYGYTF.

The V gene is TRBV12-3 or TRBV12-4, the J gene TRBJ2-2; lacking DNA, the TRBD1 call made by TCRdb goes unchecked. There are 13 residues in the CDR3. CDR3 protein: CASTEGIPGELFF.

This sequence joins TRBV7-9 and TRBJ2-7; without DNA, the TCRdb call of TRBD2 cannot be checked. Looked up from germline, CDR1 is SEHNR and CDR2 is FQNEAQ (reference sequence). The CDR3 covers 16 residues. This CDR3 reads CASSLEGPFLLYEQYF.

This chain links TRBV2 with TRBJ1-1; checking the TCRdb D call of TRBD1 is not possible without DNA. This CDR3 spans 15 amino acids. Per germline, CDR1 SNHLY and CDR2 FYNNEI. The CDR3 protein is CASSERYGTGTEAFF.

This chain joins TRBV5-6 and TRBJ1-1; the D call of TRBD1 rests on TCRdb alone, since no DNA is present to check it. Germline V gene lookup returns CDR1 SGHDT and CDR2 YYEEEE. This CDR3 has 14 residues. CDR3 protein: CASSLGPVDTEAFF.

J is TRBJ2-3 and V is TRBV6-5; TCRdb outputs TRBD1, but without DNA this stays unchecked. Germline V CDR1 and CDR2: MNHEY, SVGAGI. The CDR3 runs 17 residues. This chain's CDR3 is CASSYLPLGGKGDTQYF.

The chain is built from TRBV5-1 and TRBJ1-2; without DNA, the TCRdb call of TRBD1 cannot be checked. CDR3 length: 15 residues. Germline lookup yields CDR1 SGHRS and CDR2 YFSETQ. The CDR3 loop reads CASSNAGGADYGYTF.

The V and J genes are TRBV29-1 and TRBJ2-7; TCRdb returns TRBD1, unconfirmable since there is no DNA. Germline CDR1 reads SQVTM; CDR2 reads ANQGSEA. The CDR3 spans 13 residues. The CDR3 sequence is CSAMSGTGSEQYF.

The chain recombines TRBV15 with TRBJ2-7; TCRdb reports TRBD1, a call that lacks DNA to check it against. CDR3 length: 16 amino acids. Germline V gene data show CDR1 as LNHNV and CDR2 as YYDKDF (reference sequence). CDR3 loop: CATRAPSGLAPYEQYF.

The chain employs TRBV10-3 and TRBJ2-3; TCRdb calls TRBD1, which cannot be checked without DNA. Germline V lookup: CDR1 ENHRY, CDR2 SYGVKD. The CDR3 is made up of 15 amino acids. The CDR3 region is CATWSGASSTDTQYF.

This CDR3 reads CASSFVDRRYGEQYF. The chain has TRBV28 and TRBJ2-7; absent DNA, TCRdb's TRBD1 call cannot be checked. This CDR3 has 15 residues. Germline CDR1 reads MDHEN; CDR2 reads SYDVKM.